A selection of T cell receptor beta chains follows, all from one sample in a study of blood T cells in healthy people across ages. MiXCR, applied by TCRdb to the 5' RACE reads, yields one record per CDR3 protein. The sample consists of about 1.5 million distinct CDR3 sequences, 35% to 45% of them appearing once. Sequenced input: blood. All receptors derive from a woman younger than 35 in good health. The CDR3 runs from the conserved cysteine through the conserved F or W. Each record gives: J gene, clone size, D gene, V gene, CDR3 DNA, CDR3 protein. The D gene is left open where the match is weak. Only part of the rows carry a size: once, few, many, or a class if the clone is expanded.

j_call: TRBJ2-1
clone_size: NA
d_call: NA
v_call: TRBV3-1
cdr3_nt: TGTGCCAGCAGCCAAGAAGGGGGGCCTGGTAGCTCCTACAATGAGCAGTTCTTC
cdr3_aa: CASSQEGGPGSSYNEQFF

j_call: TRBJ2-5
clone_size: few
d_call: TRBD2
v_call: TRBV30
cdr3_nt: TGTGCCTGGAGTGAGTCAACAGCGGGGGGTAAGCAGTACTTC
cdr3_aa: CAWSESTAGGKQYF

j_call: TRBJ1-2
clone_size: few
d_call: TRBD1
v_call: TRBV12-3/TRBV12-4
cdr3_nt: TGTGCCAGCAGTCCGGACAGGGACCGAGGCTACACCTTC
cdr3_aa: CASSPDRDRGYTF

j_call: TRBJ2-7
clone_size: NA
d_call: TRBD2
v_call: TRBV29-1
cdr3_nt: TGCAGCGTGCGCACTAGCGAGTACTTC
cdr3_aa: CSVRTSEYF

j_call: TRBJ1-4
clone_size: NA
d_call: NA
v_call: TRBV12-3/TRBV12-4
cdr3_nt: TGTGCCAGCAGTTTAGTCGAGGGAGTGGTTGAAAAACTGTTTTTT
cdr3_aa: CASSLVEGVVEKLFF

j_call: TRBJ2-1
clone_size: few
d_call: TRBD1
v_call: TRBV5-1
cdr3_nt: TGCGCCAGCAGACGGACCGGGACAGGGTTCGATGAGCAGTTCTTC
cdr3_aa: CASRRTGTGFDEQFF

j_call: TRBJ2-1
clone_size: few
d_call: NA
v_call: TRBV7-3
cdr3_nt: TGTGCCAGCAGCTTAATGGTGGGGAATGAGCAGTTCTTC
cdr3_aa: CASSLMVGNEQFF

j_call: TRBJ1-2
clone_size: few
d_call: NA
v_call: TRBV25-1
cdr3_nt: TGTGCCAGCACTAAATCGGGGGCCGCAAAGGATGGCTACACCTTC
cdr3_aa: CASTKSGAAKDGYTF

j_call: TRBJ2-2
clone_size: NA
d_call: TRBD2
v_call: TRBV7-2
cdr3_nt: TGTGCCAGCAGGACTAGCGGGAGGGCCTTGGGCACCGGGGAGCTGTTTTTT
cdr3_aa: CASRTSGRALGTGELFF

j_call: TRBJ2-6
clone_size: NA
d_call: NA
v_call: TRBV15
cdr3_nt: TGTGCCACCAGCACCGGCGAGAGGTTACGGATCTCTGGGGCCAACGTCCTGACTTTC
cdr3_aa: CATSTGERLRISGANVLTF

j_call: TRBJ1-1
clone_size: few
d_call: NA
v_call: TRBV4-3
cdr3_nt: TGCGCCAGCAGCCAACGGGGGGCTGCGGACACTGAAGCTTTCTTT
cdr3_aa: CASSQRGAADTEAFF

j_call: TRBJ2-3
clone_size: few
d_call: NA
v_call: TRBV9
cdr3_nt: TGTGCCAGCAGCGTAGAAGGGTTCACAGATACGCAGTATTTT
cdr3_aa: CASSVEGFTDTQYF

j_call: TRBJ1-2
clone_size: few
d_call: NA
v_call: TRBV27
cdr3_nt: TGTGCCAGCAGTTCCCCGGTCCAAGCTAACTATGGCTACACCTTC
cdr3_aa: CASSSPVQANYGYTF

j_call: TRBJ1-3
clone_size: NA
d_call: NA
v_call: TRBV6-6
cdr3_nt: TGTGCCAGCAGTTACTCGAATCTCATATATTTT
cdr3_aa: CASSYSNLIYF

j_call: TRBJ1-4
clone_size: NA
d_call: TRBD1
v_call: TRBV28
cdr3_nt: TGTGCCAGCAGTACCCCCGGGACAGGGAATGAAAAACTGTTTTTT
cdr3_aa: CASSTPGTGNEKLFF

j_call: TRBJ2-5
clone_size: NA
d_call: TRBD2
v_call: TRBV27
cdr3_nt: TGTGCCAGCAGTCCCAGGGAGGGGGAGACCCAGTACTTC
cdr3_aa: CASSPREGETQYF

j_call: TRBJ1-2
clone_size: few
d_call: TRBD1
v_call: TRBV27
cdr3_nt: TGTGCCAGCAGTTTAGCTCTGAGCCGGACAGGGCAAGAAGGCTACACCTTC
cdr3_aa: CASSLALSRTGQEGYTF

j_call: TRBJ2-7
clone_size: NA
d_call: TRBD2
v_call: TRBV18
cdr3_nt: TGTGCCAGCTCACCACTCCACGACGGACTAGACTACGAGCAGTACTTC
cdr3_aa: CASSPLHDGLDYEQYF

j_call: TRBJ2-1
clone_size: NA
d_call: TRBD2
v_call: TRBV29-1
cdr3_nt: TGCAGCGCCCTAGCGGGAGGGCCGAATGAGCAGTTCTTC
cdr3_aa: CSALAGGPNEQFF

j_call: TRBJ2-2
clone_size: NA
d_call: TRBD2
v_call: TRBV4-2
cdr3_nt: TGTGCCAGCAGCCCACTAGCGGGAGGGCCTATTACCGGGGAGCTGTTTTTT
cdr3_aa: CASSPLAGGPITGELFF

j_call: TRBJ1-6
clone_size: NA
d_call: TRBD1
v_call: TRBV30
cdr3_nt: TGTGCCTGGACTCTAAGACAGGGGGTTTCACCCCTCCACTTT
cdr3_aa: CAWTLRQGVSPLHF

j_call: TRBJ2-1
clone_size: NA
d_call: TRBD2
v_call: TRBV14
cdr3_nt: TGTGCCAGCAGCCAAGATCGACTAGCGGGCTGGGATGAGCAGTTCTTC
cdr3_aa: CASSQDRLAGWDEQFF

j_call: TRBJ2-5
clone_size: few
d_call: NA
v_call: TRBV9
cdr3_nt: TGTGCCAGCAGCGTAGTTGGGGGACACCTCCAAGAGACCCAGTACTTC
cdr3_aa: CASSVVGGHLQETQYF